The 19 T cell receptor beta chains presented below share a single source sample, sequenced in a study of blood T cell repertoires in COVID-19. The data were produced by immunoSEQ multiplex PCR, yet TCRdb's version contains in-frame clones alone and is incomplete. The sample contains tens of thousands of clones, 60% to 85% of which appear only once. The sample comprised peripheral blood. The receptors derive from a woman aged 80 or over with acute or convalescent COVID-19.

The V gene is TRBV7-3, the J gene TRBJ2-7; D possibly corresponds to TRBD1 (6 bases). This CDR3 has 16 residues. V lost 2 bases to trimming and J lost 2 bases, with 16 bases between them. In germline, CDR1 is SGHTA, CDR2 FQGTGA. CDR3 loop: CASSLGPWDTAYEQYF. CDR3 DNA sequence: TGTGCCAGCAGCTTAGGGCCTTGGGACACGGCCTACGAGCAGTACTTC.

The CDR3 region is CASSEGGSRQTQYF. The DNA for the CDR3 is TGCGCCAGCAGCGAAGGGGGCTCGCGACAGACCCAGTACTTC. The rearrangement links TRBV4-1 to TRBJ2-5; 7 bases line up with TRBD1. The CDR3 has 14 amino acids. Germline V gene lookup returns CDR1 MGHRA and CDR2 YSYEKL. J was trimmed by 6 bases and V by 5 bases; bases with no gene match: 9.

The CDR3 is CASTLSPGGRGYTF. The DNA of the CDR3 is TGTGCCAGCACCCTGTCCCCGGGAGGCCGTGGCTACACCTTC. The rearrangement joins TRBV28 to TRBJ1-2, with D unclear. This CDR3 is built from 14 residues. The germline CDR1 and CDR2 sequences are MDHEN and SYDVKM. The V end lost 7 bases, the J end lost 7 bases, and 19 bases lay between the germline ends.

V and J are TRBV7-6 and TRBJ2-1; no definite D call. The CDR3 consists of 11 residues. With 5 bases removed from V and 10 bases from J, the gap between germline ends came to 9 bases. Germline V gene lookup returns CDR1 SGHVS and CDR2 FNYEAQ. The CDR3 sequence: CASSPGVEQFF. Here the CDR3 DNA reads TGTGCCAGCAGCCCCGGAGTGGAGCAGTTCTTC.

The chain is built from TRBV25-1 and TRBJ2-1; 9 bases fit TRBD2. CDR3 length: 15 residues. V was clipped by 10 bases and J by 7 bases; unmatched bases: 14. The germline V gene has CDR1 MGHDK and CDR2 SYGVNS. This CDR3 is CATRRGSGSRNEQFF. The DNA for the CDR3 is TGTGCCACCCGAAGGGGTAGCGGGAGCAGAAATGAGCAGTTCTTC.

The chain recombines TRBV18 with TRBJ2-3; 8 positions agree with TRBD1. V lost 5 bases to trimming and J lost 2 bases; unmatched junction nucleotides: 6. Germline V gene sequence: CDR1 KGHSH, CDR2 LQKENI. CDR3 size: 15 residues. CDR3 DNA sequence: TGTGCCAGCTCAAGTCGGACAGGGTTCACAGATACGCAGTATTTT. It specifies CASSSRTGFTDTQYF.

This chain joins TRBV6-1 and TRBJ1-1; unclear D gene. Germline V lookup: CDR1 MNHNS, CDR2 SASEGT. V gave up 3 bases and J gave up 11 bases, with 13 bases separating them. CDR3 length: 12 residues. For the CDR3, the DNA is TGTGCCAGCAGTGAGGGGAGGCGAGAGGCTTTCTTT. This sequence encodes CASSEGRREAFF.

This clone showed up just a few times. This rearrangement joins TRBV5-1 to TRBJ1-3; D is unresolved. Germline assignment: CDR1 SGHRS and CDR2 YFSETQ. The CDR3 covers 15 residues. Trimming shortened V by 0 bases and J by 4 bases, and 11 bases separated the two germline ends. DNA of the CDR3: TGCGCCAGCAGCTTGGACGGAGAGCGGGGAAACACCATATATTTT. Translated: CASSLDGERGNTIYF.

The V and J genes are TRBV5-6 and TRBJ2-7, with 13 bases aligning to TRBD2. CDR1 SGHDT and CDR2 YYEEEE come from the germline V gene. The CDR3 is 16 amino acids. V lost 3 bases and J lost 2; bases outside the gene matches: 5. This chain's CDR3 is CASSSTGTSGTYEQYF. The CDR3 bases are TGTGCCAGCAGCTCTACCGGGACTAGCGGGACCTACGAGCAGTACTTC.

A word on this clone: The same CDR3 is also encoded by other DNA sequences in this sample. The CDR3 here is CASSASSGNTIYF. The CDR3 DNA reads as TGTGCCAGCAGCGCATCCAGTGGAAACACCATATATTTT. The chain joins TRBV9 to TRBJ1-3; D gene ambiguous. The CDR3 covers 13 residues. V was shortened by 3 bases and J by 3 bases, with 7 bases between the two germline ends. In germline, CDR1 is SGDLS, CDR2 YYNGEE.

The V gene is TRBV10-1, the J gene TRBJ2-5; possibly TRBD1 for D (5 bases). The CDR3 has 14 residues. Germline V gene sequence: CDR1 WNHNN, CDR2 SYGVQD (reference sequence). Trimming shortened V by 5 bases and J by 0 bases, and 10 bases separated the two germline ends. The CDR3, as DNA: TGCGCCAGCAGTTCATCAGGGTACCAAGAGACCCAGTACTTC. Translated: CASSSSGYQETQYF.

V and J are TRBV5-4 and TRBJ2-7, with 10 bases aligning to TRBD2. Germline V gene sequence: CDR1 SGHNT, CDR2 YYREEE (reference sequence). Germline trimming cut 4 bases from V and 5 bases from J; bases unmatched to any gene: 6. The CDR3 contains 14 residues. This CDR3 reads CASSLAGAGHEQYF. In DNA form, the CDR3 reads TGTGCCAGCAGCCTAGCGGGAGCTGGCCACGAGCAGTACTTC.

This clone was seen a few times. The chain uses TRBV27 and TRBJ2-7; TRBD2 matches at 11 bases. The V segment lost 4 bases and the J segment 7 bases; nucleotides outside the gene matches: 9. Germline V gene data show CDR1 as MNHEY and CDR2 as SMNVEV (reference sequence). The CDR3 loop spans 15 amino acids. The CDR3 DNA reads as TGTGCCAGCAGTTCTCTAGCGGGAGGAGGAGGGGAGCAGTACTTC. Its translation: CASSSLAGGGGEQYF.

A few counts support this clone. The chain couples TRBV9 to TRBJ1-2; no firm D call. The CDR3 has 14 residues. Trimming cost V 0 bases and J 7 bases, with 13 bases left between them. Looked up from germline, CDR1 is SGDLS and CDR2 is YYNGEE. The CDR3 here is CASSVAGLMGGYTF. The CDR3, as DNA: TGTGCCAGCAGCGTAGCAGGTTTAATGGGTGGCTACACCTTC.

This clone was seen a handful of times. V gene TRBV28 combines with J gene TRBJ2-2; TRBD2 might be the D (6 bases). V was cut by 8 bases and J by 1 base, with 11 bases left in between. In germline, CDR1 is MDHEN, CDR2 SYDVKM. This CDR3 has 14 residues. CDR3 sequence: CASGAGGNTGELFF. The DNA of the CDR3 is TGTGCCAGCGGGGCCGGGGGGAACACCGGGGAGCTGTTTTTT.

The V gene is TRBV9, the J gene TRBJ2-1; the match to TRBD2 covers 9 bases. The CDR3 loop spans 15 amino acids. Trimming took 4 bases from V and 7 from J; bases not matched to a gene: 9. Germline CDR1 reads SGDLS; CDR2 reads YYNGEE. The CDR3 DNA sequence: TGTGCCAGCAGCACCCAGCGGGAGGTTTATAATGAGCAGTTCTTC. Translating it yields CASSTQREVYNEQFF.

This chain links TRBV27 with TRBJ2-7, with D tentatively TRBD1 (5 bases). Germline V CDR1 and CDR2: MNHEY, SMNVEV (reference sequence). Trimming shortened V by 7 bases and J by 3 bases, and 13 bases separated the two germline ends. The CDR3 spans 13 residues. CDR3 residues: CASKRGGSYEQYF. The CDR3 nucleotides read TGTGCCAGCAAAAGGGGCGGCAGCTACGAGCAGTACTTC.

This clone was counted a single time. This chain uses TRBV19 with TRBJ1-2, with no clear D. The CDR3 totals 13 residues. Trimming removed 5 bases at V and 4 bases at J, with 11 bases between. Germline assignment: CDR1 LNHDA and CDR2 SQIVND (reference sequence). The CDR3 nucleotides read TGTGCCAGTAGTCCCCCTTCCGGCTATGGCTACACCTTC. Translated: CASSPPSGYGYTF. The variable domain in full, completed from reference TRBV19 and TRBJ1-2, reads DGGITQSPKYLFRKEGQNVTLSCEQNLNHDAMYWYRQDPGQGLRLIYYSQIVNDFQKGDIAEGYSVSREKKESFPLTVTSAQKNPTAFYLCASSPPSGYGYTFGSGTRLTVV.

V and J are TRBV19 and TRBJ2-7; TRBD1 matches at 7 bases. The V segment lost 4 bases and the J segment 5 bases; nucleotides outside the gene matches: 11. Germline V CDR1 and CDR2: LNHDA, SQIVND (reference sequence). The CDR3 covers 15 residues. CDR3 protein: CASSTTGARANEQYF. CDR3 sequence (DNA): TGTGCCAGTAGTACCACAGGGGCCCGAGCCAACGAGCAGTACTTC.